This TCR beta chain was identified during a study of T cell responses to AZD1222 COVID-19 vaccine. Produced via immunoSEQ multiplex PCR; TCRdb's table is partial and in-frame only. Of some 130,000 clones listed, approximately 91% are singletons. This clonotype was obtained from an adult in good health. This specimen was peripheral blood, taken on day 0 of AZD1222 vaccination.

DNA for the CDR3: TGTGCCAGCTCACCGTTCGGGGCAGGGGGCAGCACTGAAGCTTTCTTT. Translation gives CASSPFGAGGSTEAFF. The rearrangement uses TRBV18 and TRBJ1-1, with 8 nucleotides matching TRBD1. Germline V gives CDR1 KGHSH, CDR2 LQKENI. J lost 4 bases, V lost 3 bases, and 10 bases had no gene match. The CDR3 has 16 residues.